This TCR beta chain originates from a study of blood T cell repertoires in COVID-19. Overall study context: COVID-19 samples, acute and convalescent, were from the United States, Italy and Spain. PBMCs, B-cell-depleted T cells, or T cells were the source of the cDNA or gDNA that made up the material.

Authors' processing steps: Nucleated cell number was recorded as an estimate derived from reference gene primer amplification. TCRdb's copy holds only in-frame clones and misses some; the assay was immunoSEQ multiplex PCR. The V and J calls and clone size are taken from that table; D and trimming were inferred from the DNA. The profile shows some 280,000 clones, roughly 90% of them singletons. The germline gives CDR1 WNHNN, CDR2 SYGVQD (reference sequence). Trimming removed 2 bases from V and 2 bases from J; junction bases left unmatched: 9. CDR3 length: 18 amino acids. The rearrangement uses TRBV10-1 and TRBJ1-5, with 10 bases lining up with TRBD1. Material for sequencing was peripheral blood. This TCR was recovered from a woman aged 25 to 45 with active or convalescent COVID-19. The CDR3 DNA reads as TGCGCCAGCAGTGAGGATAAGAGACAGGGGGCCGGCAATCAGCCCCAGCATTTT. It translates to CASSEDKRQGAGNQPQHF.